This TCR beta chain was obtained from a study of shared clonotypes between healthy human individuals. Study conclusions and caveats: Unshared clonotypes carried lower generation probabilities than those common to all four donors. Around 5% of naive CD4 clonotypes were common to a few donors.

V was clipped by 4 bases and J by 6 bases, with 11 bases between them. The germline V gene has CDR1 SGHNT and CDR2 YYREEE (reference sequence). The CDR3 is 12 residues long. This clone was found once. What it recognizes is unknown. Other DNA sequences within the sample encode an identical CDR3. Repertoires were generated with immunoSEQ multiplex PCR, while TCRdb's copy carries only in-frame clones and drops some. The profile covers about 1.1 million clones, with roughly 77% appearing a single time and roughly 0.9% taken by the ten largest. CD45RA+ naive and CD45RA-negative memory subsets were separated from CD4+ cells.

The sequence came from a man between 18 and 35 years old in good health. Some clones in this sample may be carry-over from other donors' samples. Sequencing used memory CD4+ T cells from PBMCs. Sample subset: CD45RA-negative fraction. The gene calls are TRBV5-4 and TRBJ2-7; D tentatively reads TRBD1 or TRBD2 (5 bases each). In DNA, the CDR3 is TGTGCCAGCAGCCCAGGTGGGGGCGAGCAGTACTTC. This gives the protein CASSPGGGEQYF. Complete variable domain (other parts from reference TRBV5-4 and TRBJ2-7): ETGVTQSPTHLIKTRGQQVTLRCSSQSGHNTVSWYQQALGQGPQFIFQYYREEENGRGNFPPRFSGLQFPNYSSELNVNALELDDSALYLCASSPGGGEQYFGPGTRLTVT.